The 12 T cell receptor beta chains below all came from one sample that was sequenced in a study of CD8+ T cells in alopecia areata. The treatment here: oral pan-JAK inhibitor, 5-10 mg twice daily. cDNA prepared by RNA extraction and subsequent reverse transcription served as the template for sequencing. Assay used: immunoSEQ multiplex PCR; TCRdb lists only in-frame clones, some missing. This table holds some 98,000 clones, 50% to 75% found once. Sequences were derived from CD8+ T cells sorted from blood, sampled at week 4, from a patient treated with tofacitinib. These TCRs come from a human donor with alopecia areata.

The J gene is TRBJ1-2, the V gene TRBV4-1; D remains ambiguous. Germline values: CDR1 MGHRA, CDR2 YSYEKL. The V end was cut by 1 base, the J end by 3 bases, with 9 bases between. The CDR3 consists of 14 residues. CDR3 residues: CASSQVKEDYGYTF. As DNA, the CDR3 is TGCGCCAGCAGCCAAGTAAAGGAGGACTATGGCTACACCTTC.

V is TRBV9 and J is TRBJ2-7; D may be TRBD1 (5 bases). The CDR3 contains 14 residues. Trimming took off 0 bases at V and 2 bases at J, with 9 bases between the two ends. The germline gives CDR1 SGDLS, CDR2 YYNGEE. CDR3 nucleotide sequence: TGTGCCAGCAGCGTAGAGGCAGGGCCCTACGAGCAGTACTTC. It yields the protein CASSVEAGPYEQYF.

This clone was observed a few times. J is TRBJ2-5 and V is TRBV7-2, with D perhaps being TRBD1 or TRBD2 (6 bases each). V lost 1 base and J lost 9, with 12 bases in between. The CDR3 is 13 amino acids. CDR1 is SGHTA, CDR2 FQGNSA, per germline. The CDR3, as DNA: TGTGCCAGCAGCTTAGACGGGGGCGGAGCCCAGTACTTC. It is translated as CASSLDGGGAQYF. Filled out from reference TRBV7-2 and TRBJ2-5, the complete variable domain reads GAGVSQSPSNKVTEKGKDVELRCDPISGHTALYWYRQSLGQGLEFLIYFQGNSAPDKSGLPSDRFSAERTGGSVSTLTIQRTQQEDSAVYLCASSLDGGGAQYFGPGTRLLVL.

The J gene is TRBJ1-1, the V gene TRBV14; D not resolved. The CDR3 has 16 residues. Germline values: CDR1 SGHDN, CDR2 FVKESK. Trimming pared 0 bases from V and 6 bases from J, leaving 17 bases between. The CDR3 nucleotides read TGTGCCAGCAGCCAAGATGCTCCGAGCCTTGGCGCTGAAGCTTTCTTT. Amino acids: CASSQDAPSLGAEAFF. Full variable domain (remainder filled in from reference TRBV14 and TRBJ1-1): EAGVTQFPSHSVIEKGQTVTLRCDPISGHDNLYWYRRVMGKEIKFLLHFVKESKQDESGMPNNRFLAERTGGTYSTLKVQPAELEDSGVYFCASSQDAPSLGAEAFFGQGTRLTVV.

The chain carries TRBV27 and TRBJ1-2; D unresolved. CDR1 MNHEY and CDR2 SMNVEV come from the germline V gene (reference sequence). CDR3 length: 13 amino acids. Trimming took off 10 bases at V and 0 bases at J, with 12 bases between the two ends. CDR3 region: CATAPLANYGYTF. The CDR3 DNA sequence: TGTGCCACTGCACCGCTAGCTAACTATGGCTACACCTTC.

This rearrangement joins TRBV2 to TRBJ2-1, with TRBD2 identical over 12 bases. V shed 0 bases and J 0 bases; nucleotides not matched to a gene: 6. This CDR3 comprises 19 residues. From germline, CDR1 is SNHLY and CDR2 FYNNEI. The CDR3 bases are TGTGCCAGCAGTGAAGCAGGAACTAGCGGGGGGCGCTCCTACAATGAGCAGTTCTTC. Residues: CASSEAGTSGGRSYNEQFF.

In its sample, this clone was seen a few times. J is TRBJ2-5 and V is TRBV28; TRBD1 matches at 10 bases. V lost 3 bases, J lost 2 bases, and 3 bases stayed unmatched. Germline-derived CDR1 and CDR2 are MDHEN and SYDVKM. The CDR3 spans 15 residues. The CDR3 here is CASSFRDRGQETQYF. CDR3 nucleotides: TGTGCCAGCAGTTTCCGGGACAGGGGACAAGAGACCCAGTACTTC.

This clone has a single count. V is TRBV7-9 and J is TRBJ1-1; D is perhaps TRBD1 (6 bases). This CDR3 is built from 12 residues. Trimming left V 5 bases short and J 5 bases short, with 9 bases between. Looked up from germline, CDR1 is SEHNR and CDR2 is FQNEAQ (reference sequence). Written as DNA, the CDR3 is TGTGCCAGCAGCAACGACAGGACTGAAGCTTTCTTT. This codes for CASSNDRTEAFF.

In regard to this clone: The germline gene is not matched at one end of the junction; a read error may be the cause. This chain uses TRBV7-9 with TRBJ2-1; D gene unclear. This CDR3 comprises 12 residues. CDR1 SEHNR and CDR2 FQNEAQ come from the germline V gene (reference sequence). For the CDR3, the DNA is TGTGCCAGCAGCTTAGAAGGGCGGAACCTCCTCTTC. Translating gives CASSLEGRNLLF.

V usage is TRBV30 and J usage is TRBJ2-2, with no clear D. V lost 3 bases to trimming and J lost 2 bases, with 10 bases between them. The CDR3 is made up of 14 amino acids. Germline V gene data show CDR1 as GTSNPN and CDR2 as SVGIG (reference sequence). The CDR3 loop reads CAWRTAANTGELFF. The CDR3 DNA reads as TGTGCCTGGAGAACCGCGGCTAACACCGGGGAGCTGTTTTTT.

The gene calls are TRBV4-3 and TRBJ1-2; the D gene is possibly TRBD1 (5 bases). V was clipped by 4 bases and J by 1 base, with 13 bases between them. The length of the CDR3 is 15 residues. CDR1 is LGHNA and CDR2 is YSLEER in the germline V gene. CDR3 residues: CASSPGTGLNYGYTF. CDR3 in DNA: TGCGCCAGCAGCCCGGGGACGGGACTTAACTATGGCTACACCTTC.

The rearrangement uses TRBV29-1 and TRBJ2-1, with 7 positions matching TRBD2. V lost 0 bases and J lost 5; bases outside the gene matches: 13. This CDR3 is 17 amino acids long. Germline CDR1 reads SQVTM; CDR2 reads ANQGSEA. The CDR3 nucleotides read TGCAGCGTTGAAGATCCCTTGTCTAGCGGCGAAAACAATGAGCAGTTCTTC. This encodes CSVEDPLSSGENNEQFF.